The clone carrying this T cell receptor (beta chain) was seen a handful of times. The antigen remains unidentified. This sample was included in a study of shared clonotypes between healthy human individuals. General observations from the study: Several donors showed sharing of around 5% of naive CD4 clonotypes.

The CDR3 has 14 amino acids. Germline V lookup: CDR1 LNHDA, CDR2 SQIVND (reference sequence). V dropped 3 bases and J dropped 4 bases, with 9 bases sitting between them. Sorted-subset replicate PCR reactions contained roughly 200 ng DNA, corresponding to approximately 30,000 T cell genomes. Assay: immunoSEQ multiplex PCR; the TCRdb copy retains only in-frame clones and omits some. The sample carries some 1 million clones, 70% to 80% recorded once. The sequence derives from a young man in good health. V usage is TRBV19 and J usage is TRBJ2-2; D possibly corresponds to TRBD2 (5 bases). The sample comprised memory CD4+ T cells sorted from blood. Regarding subset: CD45RA-negative fraction. CDR3 nucleotides: TGTGCCAGTAGTATGGGAGATCTCACCGGGGAGCTGTTTTTT. Residues: CASSMGDLTGELFF. Looking up the rest from reference TRBV19 and TRBJ2-2 gives the full variable domain: DGGITQSPKYLFRKEGQNVTLSCEQNLNHDAMYWYRQDPGQGLRLIYYSQIVNDFQKGDIAEGYSVSREKKESFPLTVTSAQKNPTAFYLCASSMGDLTGELFFGEGSRLTVL.